One T cell receptor (beta chain) is described in this entry. The antigen remains undetermined. These data belong to a study of T cell responses to AZD1222 COVID-19 vaccine. On the study more broadly: Researchers grouped second doses given at about 4 or about 12 weeks into one pool. Study-wide results and limits: Females made up more of the donors, who were largely white British, and clonal diversity may have come out too low. The CD4 TCRs associated with vaccination extended across spike and predominated at 160-218 and 743-854. No repertoire was sampled before or during the peak T cell response, only after it.

Clones were read by immunoSEQ multiplex PCR, and TCRdb kept only the in-frame ones, dropping some. The table includes 150,000 to 200,000 clones, 94% detected once. CDR1 is SGDLS and CDR2 is YYNGEE in the germline V gene. This CDR3 contains 14 residues. The V and J ends lost 2 bases and 0 bases respectively, with 9 bases between them. Here the sequenced sample was peripheral blood, taken on day 0 of AZD1222 vaccination. The J gene is TRBJ2-7, the V gene TRBV9, with a possible D match to TRBD2 (5 bases). This sequence originates from an adult in good health. The CDR3 DNA reads TGTGCCAGCAGCGTCGGGGTGGGCTCCTACGAGCAGTACTTC. It translates to CASSVGVGSYEQYF.